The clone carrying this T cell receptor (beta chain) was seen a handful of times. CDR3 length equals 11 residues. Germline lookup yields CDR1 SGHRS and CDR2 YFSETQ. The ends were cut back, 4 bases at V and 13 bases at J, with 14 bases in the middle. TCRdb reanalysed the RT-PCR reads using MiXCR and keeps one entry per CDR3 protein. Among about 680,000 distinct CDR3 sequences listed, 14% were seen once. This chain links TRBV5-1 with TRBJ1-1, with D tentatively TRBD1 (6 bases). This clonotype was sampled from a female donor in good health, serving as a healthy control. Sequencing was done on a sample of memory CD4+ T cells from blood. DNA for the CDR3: TGCGCCAGCAGCAACAACAGGGAGGGTTTCTTT. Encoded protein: CASSNNREGFF.